This entry describes one TCR beta chain. Its antigen remains unidentified. The data were obtained in a study of T-cell memory formation after mild COVID-19. Study at large: The TCR clusters were mostly specific to one donor.

Study outcomes and limitations: Clones that contracted from day 15 to 85 were balanced CD4/CD8, while later expanders leaned CD4+. The study found contracting CD4+ clones mainly in CM and EM and contracting CD8+ clones in EMRA.

Each CDR3 protein is one row after TCRdb ran MiXCR on the 5' RACE reads. The table includes about 450,000 distinct CDR3 sequences, less than 25% detected once. After removal of 6 bases from V and 1 base from J, the junction contained 9 bases not matched to a gene. Germline values: CDR1 MDHEN, CDR2 SYDVKM. This CDR3 has 16 amino acids. The receptor was derived from an adult woman who had mild COVID-19 (a few samples of this study predate the infection). Cell type and time point are not known. Sequences were obtained from PBMCs or a T cell subset sorted from them (not recorded which). V and J are TRBV28 and TRBJ2-1; 7 bases map to TRBD2. The CDR3 loop reads CASSSWASGSYNEQFF. CDR3 in DNA: TGTGCCAGCAGCTCATGGGCTAGCGGATCCTACAATGAGCAGTTCTTC.